The 19 T cell receptor beta chains presented below share a single source sample, sequenced in a study of CD8 T cells in ankylosing spondylitis. TCRdb independently ran MiXCR on the 5' RACE reads; one entry per CDR3 protein. The sample includes 80,000 to 90,000 distinct CDR3 sequences, roughly 27% of them seen just once. Input material: blood, either unsorted or a sorted T cell fraction (not recorded which). The origin of the receptors is a male donor with ankylosing spondylitis or in good health (not recorded which).

This clonotype has ten or more counts. The rearrangement links TRBV20-1 to TRBJ2-5, with a possible D match to TRBD1 (5 bases). The CDR3 extends over 16 amino acids. V lost 2 bases and J lost 3, with 19 bases in between. Germline-derived CDR1 and CDR2 are DFQATT and SNEGSKA (reference sequence). DNA for the CDR3: TGCAGTGCTAGATCCCAGACCAGGGCGGACAAAGAGACCCAGTACTTC. This codes for CSARSQTRADKETQYF.

This clonotype was seen only a few times. The gene calls are TRBV5-1 and TRBJ2-1, with 7 bases matching TRBD2. The CDR3 contains 15 residues. The ends lost 1 base at V and 2 bases at J; junction bases unmatched: 3. CDR1 and CDR2 (germline): SGHRS, YFSETQ. This CDR3 reads CASSLSGGPYNEQFF. For the CDR3, the DNA is TGCGCCAGCAGCTTGTCGGGAGGCCCCTACAATGAGCAGTTCTTC. Looking up the rest from reference TRBV5-1 and TRBJ2-1 gives the full variable domain: KAGVTQTPRYLIKTRGQQVTLSCSPISGHRSVSWYQQTPGQGLQFLFEYFSETQRNKGNFPGRFSGRQFSNSRSEMNVSTLELGDSALYLCASSLSGGPYNEQFFGPGTRLTVL.

This clonotype was detected only a few times. This sequence joins TRBV28 and TRBJ1-5; D uncertain. This CDR3 is built from 15 residues. The V gene lost 10 bases and the J gene lost 1 base, with 17 bases spanning the gap. Per the germline V gene, CDR1 is MDHEN and CDR2 is SYDVKM. The CDR3 protein is CATLNFVRSNQPQHF. The CDR3, as DNA: TGTGCCACTCTTAATTTCGTTCGGAGCAATCAGCCCCAGCATTTT. The whole variable domain, filled in from reference TRBV28 and TRBJ1-5, reads DVKVTQSSRYLVKRTGEKVFLECVQDMDHENMFWYRQDPGLGLRLIYFSYDVKMKEKGDIPEGYSVSREKKERFSLILESASTNQTSMYLCATLNFVRSNQPQHFGDGTRLSIL.

For the CDR3, the DNA is TGCAGTGCTAGGGCTGACAGCTCTGGAAACACCATATATTTT. Residues: CSARADSSGNTIYF. This chain links TRBV20-1 with TRBJ1-3; D may be TRBD1 (5 bases). The CDR3 is made up of 14 amino acids. Between the trimmed V and J ends, which lost 3 bases and 0 bases, there was a span of 9 bases. CDR1 DFQATT and CDR2 SNEGSKA come from the germline V gene (reference sequence).

The chain employs TRBV9 and TRBJ2-5, with TRBD2 matching 10 bases. Germline CDR1 reads SGDLS; CDR2 reads YYNGEE. The CDR3 is 14 amino acids. V shed 3 bases and J 4 bases; nucleotides not matched to a gene: 3. Written as DNA, the CDR3 is TGTGCCAGCAGCGAGATAGCGGGAGGAGAGACCCAGTACTTC. Its protein product is CASSEIAGGETQYF.

A few counts support this clonotype. The J gene is TRBJ2-1, the V gene TRBV29-1; weak D call: TRBD2 (7 bases). Germline V gene data show CDR1 as SQVTM and CDR2 as ANQGSEA. The V gene lost 6 bases and the J gene lost 15 bases, with 21 bases spanning the gap. This CDR3 is built from 12 residues. Here the CDR3 DNA reads TGCAGCGTAAGAACCCGGGGGGCAATGGTGTTCTTC. Its translation: CSVRTRGAMVFF.

The genes are TRBV27 and TRBJ2-1; D might be TRBD2 (5 bases). Germline CDR1 and CDR2: MNHEY and SMNVEV (reference sequence). This CDR3 is built from 14 residues. Deletions cut 0 bases from V and 4 bases from J, with 7 bases between. This CDR3 reads CASSLSPGYNEQFF. The CDR3 coding sequence is TGTGCCAGCAGTTTATCTCCGGGGTACAATGAGCAGTTCTTC.

In this sample, this clonotype turned up a few times. This rearrangement joins TRBV5-6 to TRBJ2-3; 7 bases align to TRBD2. The germline V gene has CDR1 SGHDT and CDR2 YYEEEE. J was trimmed by 0 bases and V by 4 bases; bases with no gene match: 14. The CDR3 totals 18 residues. The CDR3 coding sequence is TGTGCCAGCAGCCGACCCGCGGGAGACCTAACCAGCACAGATACGCAGTATTTT. Amino acid sequence: CASSRPAGDLTSTDTQYF.

The chain has TRBV5-1 and TRBJ2-3; D gene ambiguous. Germline loops: CDR1 SGHRS, CDR2 YFSETQ. V gave up 4 bases and J gave up 6 bases, with 15 bases separating them. The CDR3 has 14 amino acids. For the CDR3, the DNA is TGCGCCAGCAGCCAGACCTGGCCCCGGGATACGCAGTATTTT. Its translation is CASSQTWPRDTQYF.

V gene TRBV7-9 combines with J gene TRBJ1-2, with D perhaps TRBD1 (6 bases). This CDR3 is 16 amino acids long. V was cut by 5 bases and J by 5 bases, with 21 bases left in between. Germline values: CDR1 SEHNR, CDR2 FQNEAQ (reference sequence). CDR3 sequence reads: CASSPRTAEPGYGYTF. Here the CDR3 DNA reads TGTGCCAGCAGCCCAAGGACAGCCGAACCTGGGTATGGCTACACCTTC. The variable domain in full, with the rest retrieved from reference TRBV7-9 and TRBJ1-2, is DTGVSQNPRHKITKRGQNVTFRCDPISEHNRLYWYRQTLGQGPEFLTYFQNEAQLEKSRLLSDRFSAERPKGSFSTLEIQRTEQGDSAMYLCASSPRTAEPGYGYTFGSGTRLTVV.

The chain uses TRBV7-3 and TRBJ1-1; weak D call: TRBD1 (6 bases). The CDR3 is made up of 14 amino acids. Germline V gene data show CDR1 as SGHTA and CDR2 as FQGTGA. The V gene lost 3 bases and the J gene lost 8 bases, with 16 bases spanning the gap. The CDR3 DNA reads TGTGCCAGCAGCTTGACGGGGGGGGCGGGAGAAGCTTTCTTT. Translation gives CASSLTGGAGEAFF.

This clonotype was detected only a few times. The rearrangement links TRBV18 to TRBJ1-5; D is ambiguous. V was clipped by 3 bases and J by 3 bases, with 9 bases between them. The CDR3 spans 14 residues. CDR1 and CDR2 (germline): KGHSH, LQKENI. The chain's CDR3 is CASSPGAHNQPQHF. The DNA for the CDR3 is TGTGCCAGCTCACCGGGAGCCCACAATCAGCCCCAGCATTTT. The whole variable domain, remainder taken from reference TRBV18 and TRBJ1-5, is NAGVMQNPRHLVRRRGQEARLRCSPMKGHSHVYWYRQLPEEGLKFMVYLQKENIIDESGMPKERFSAEFPKEGPSILRIQQVVRGDSAAYFCASSPGAHNQPQHFGDGTRLSIL.

This clonotype has a handful of counts. V usage is TRBV5-1 and J usage is TRBJ2-5, with D perhaps matching TRBD1 (6 bases). The CDR3 consists of 14 residues. The V gene lost 0 bases and the J gene lost 10 bases, with 16 bases spanning the gap. Germline V gene lookup returns CDR1 SGHRS and CDR2 YFSETQ. Written as DNA, the CDR3 is TGCGCCAGCAGCTTGGATCTAGACAGGAGGTTCCAGTACTTC. Its translation: CASSLDLDRRFQYF.

This chain uses TRBV18 with TRBJ2-3; D gene ambiguous. The CDR3 runs to 15 residues. The germline V gene encodes CDR1 KGHSH and CDR2 LQKENI. V was clipped by 3 bases and J by 2 bases, with 12 bases between them. CDR3 in DNA: TGTGCCAGCTCACCCCGGCCGGACGACACAGATACGCAGTATTTT. Its protein is CASSPRPDDTDTQYF.

V and J are TRBV7-2 and TRBJ1-3; no reliable D call. The germline V gene encodes CDR1 SGHTA and CDR2 FQGNSA. The CDR3 covers 15 residues. V lost 4 bases and J 4 bases, leaving 14 bases between the germline ends. The DNA for the CDR3 is TGTGCCAGCAGCTCTAAGCAGATCATAGGAAACACCATATATTTT. As protein: CASSSKQIIGNTIYF. Looking up the rest from reference TRBV7-2 and TRBJ1-3 gives the full variable domain: GAGVSQSPSNKVTEKGKDVELRCDPISGHTALYWYRQSLGQGLEFLIYFQGNSAPDKSGLPSDRFSAERTGGSVSTLTIQRTQQEDSAVYLCASSSKQIIGNTIYFGEGSWLTVV.

The V and J genes are TRBV20-1 and TRBJ1-2; D might be TRBD1 (5 bases). From germline, CDR1 is DFQATT and CDR2 SNEGSKA (reference sequence). V gave up 0 bases and J gave up 8 bases, with 19 bases separating them. The CDR3 is 15 amino acids. CDR3 in amino acids: CSARDMSGGGYGYTF. The CDR3 DNA follows: TGCAGTGCTAGAGATATGTCTGGGGGTGGTTACGGCTACACCTTC.

V gene TRBV5-1 combines with J gene TRBJ1-1; TRBD1 is a possible D gene (5 bases). V lost 5 bases and J 7 bases, leaving 15 bases between the germline ends. The CDR3 covers 13 residues. Germline values: CDR1 SGHRS, CDR2 YFSETQ. The CDR3 here is CASSRGRGNEAFF. The CDR3 nucleotides are TGCGCCAGCAGTCGGGGGAGAGGAAATGAAGCTTTCTTT.

The V gene is TRBV2, the J gene TRBJ1-5; 8 bases map to TRBD1. This CDR3 has 18 residues. Germline lookup yields CDR1 SNHLY and CDR2 FYNNEI. V lost 2 bases, J lost 2 bases, and 11 bases stayed unmatched. Here the CDR3 reads CASSERPGQVFGNQPQHF. CDR3 bases: TGTGCCAGCAGTGAAAGGCCGGGACAGGTGTTCGGCAATCAGCCCCAGCATTTT.

This clonotype was seen repeatedly, ten times or more. The J gene is TRBJ2-7, the V gene TRBV5-1, with D hard to call. Trimming shortened V by 1 base and J by 6 bases, and 11 bases separated the two germline ends. CDR1 and CDR2 from the germline V gene are SGHRS and YFSETQ. This CDR3 region has 13 residues. This CDR3 is CASSLNRESEQYV. The CDR3 nucleotides read TGCGCCAGCAGCTTGAATCGAGAATCCGAGCAGTACGTC.